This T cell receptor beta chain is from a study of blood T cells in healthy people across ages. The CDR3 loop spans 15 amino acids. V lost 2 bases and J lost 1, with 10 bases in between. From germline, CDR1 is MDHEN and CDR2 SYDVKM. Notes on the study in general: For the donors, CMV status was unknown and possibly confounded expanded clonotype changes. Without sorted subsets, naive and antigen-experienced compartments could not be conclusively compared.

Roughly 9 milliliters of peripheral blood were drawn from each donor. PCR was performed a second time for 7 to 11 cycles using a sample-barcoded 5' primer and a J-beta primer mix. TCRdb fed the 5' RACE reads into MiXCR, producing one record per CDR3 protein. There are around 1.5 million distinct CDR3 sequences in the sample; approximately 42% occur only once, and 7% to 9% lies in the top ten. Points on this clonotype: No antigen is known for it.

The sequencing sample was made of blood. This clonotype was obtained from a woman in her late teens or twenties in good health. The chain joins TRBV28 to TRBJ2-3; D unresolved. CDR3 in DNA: TGTGCCAGCAGTTTACCTGGGCTAGGCACAGATACGCAGTATTTT. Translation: CASSLPGLGTDTQYF.